These T cell receptor beta chains were read from a single sample in a study of identical twins. In TCRdb, the 5' RACE reads were re-called with MiXCR into one record per CDR3 protein. The sample yields 570,000 or so distinct CDR3 sequences, more than 9% seen once. Separately, the same data were catalogued under a study of yellow fever vaccine responses in identical twins.

Sequencing was done on a sample of PBMCs. The receptors derive from a woman aged 18-29 years in good health. Each CDR3 is given with its conserved first and last residue. The D gene is left open where the match is weak. The size of a clone is reported for some rows only, either as once, few or many, or as a class for expanded clones.

j_call: TRBJ2-1
d_call: -
v_call: TRBV19
clone_size: few
cdr3_nt: TGTGCCAGTAGTTGGGGCATGGGTGAGCAGTTCTTC
cdr3_aa: CASSWGMGEQFF

j_call: TRBJ2-1
d_call: TRBD1
v_call: TRBV20-1
clone_size: -
cdr3_nt: TGCAGTGCTAGAGATCCCGGGACAGGGGACCTTGAGCAGTTCTTC
cdr3_aa: CSARDPGTGDLEQFF

j_call: TRBJ2-7
d_call: -
v_call: TRBV15
clone_size: few
cdr3_nt: TGTGCCACCAGCAGAGATAAGGCGGGCGAGCAGTACTTC
cdr3_aa: CATSRDKAGEQYF

j_call: TRBJ2-5
d_call: TRBD2
v_call: TRBV12-3/TRBV12-4
clone_size: few
cdr3_nt: TGTGCCAGCAGTTTTCCCCCCCGGGGGGGAGAGACCCAGTACTTC
cdr3_aa: CASSFPPRGGETQYF

j_call: TRBJ2-3
d_call: TRBD2
v_call: TRBV11-2
clone_size: -
cdr3_nt: TGTGCCAGCAGTAGCGGGGGGAGGGTTACAGATACGCAGTATTTT
cdr3_aa: CASSSGGRVTDTQYF

j_call: TRBJ2-1
d_call: TRBD2
v_call: TRBV12-3/TRBV12-4
clone_size: -
cdr3_nt: TGTGCCAGCATAGCGGGGGGGCCGGTCAATGAGCAGTTCTTC
cdr3_aa: CASIAGGPVNEQFF

j_call: TRBJ2-1
d_call: TRBD2
v_call: TRBV5-1
clone_size: many
cdr3_nt: TGCGCCAGCAGCTTGGATGGACTAGCGGGGGGCGATTACAATGAGCAGTTCTTC
cdr3_aa: CASSLDGLAGGDYNEQFF

j_call: TRBJ2-3
d_call: -
v_call: TRBV12-3/TRBV12-4
clone_size: many
cdr3_nt: TGTGCCAGCAGTTTTACTAGCATGACAGATACGCAGTATTTT
cdr3_aa: CASSFTSMTDTQYF

j_call: TRBJ2-3
d_call: TRBD2
v_call: TRBV7-2
clone_size: -
cdr3_nt: TGTGCCAGCAGCTTAGCCGCTTGGACTAGCGGGAGCACAGATACGCAGTATTTT
cdr3_aa: CASSLAAWTSGSTDTQYF

j_call: TRBJ2-2
d_call: TRBD2
v_call: TRBV6-2/TRBV6-3
clone_size: few
cdr3_nt: TGTGCCAGCAGTTTCGCGAGACTAGCGGGAGACACCGGGGAGCTGTTTTTT
cdr3_aa: CASSFARLAGDTGELFF

j_call: TRBJ2-5
d_call: -
v_call: TRBV3-1
clone_size: many
cdr3_nt: TGTGCCAGCAGCAGTCTCTCCCAAGAGACCCAGTACTTC
cdr3_aa: CASSSLSQETQYF

j_call: TRBJ2-7
d_call: -
v_call: TRBV20-1
clone_size: few
cdr3_nt: TGCAGTGCTAGAGACCCCGCAGAGGAGGGGCCCTACGAGCAGTACTTC
cdr3_aa: CSARDPAEEGPYEQYF

j_call: TRBJ2-5
d_call: -
v_call: TRBV2
clone_size: many
cdr3_nt: TGTGCCAGCATAACAGGAGGAGAGACCCAGTACTTC
cdr3_aa: CASITGGETQYF

j_call: TRBJ2-7
d_call: -
v_call: TRBV6-1
clone_size: -
cdr3_nt: TGTGCCGGCAGCTTCACGGGGAAAGGCGAGCAGTACTTC
cdr3_aa: CAGSFTGKGEQYF

j_call: TRBJ1-2
d_call: -
v_call: TRBV29-1
clone_size: few
cdr3_nt: TGCAGCGTTGATAGGACAGATTATGGCTACACCTTC
cdr3_aa: CSVDRTDYGYTF

j_call: TRBJ2-3
d_call: TRBD2
v_call: TRBV30
clone_size: -
cdr3_nt: TGTGCCTGGGAGGCTGGGGGGGCAGATACGCAGTATTTT
cdr3_aa: CAWEAGGADTQYF

j_call: TRBJ1-1
d_call: TRBD1
v_call: TRBV11-2
clone_size: -
cdr3_nt: TGTGCCAGCAGCTTAAGATTTTCGGGGACAGGGGGAGCAGTAACTGAAGCTTTCTTT
cdr3_aa: CASSLRFSGTGGAVTEAFF

j_call: TRBJ2-7
d_call: TRBD1
v_call: TRBV5-1
clone_size: -
cdr3_nt: TGCGCCAGCAGCTTGCCGCGACAGGGGGCTCACTCCTACGAGCAGTACTTC
cdr3_aa: CASSLPRQGAHSYEQYF

j_call: TRBJ2-6
d_call: -
v_call: TRBV4-3
clone_size: few
cdr3_nt: TGCGCCAGCAGCCGTCTAGTGTACTCTGGGGCCAACGTCCTGACTTTC
cdr3_aa: CASSRLVYSGANVLTF

j_call: TRBJ2-5
d_call: -
v_call: TRBV29-1
clone_size: few
cdr3_nt: TGCAGCGTTGTCGGGTTGACTATACCTCAGGAGACCCAGTACTTC
cdr3_aa: CSVVGLTIPQETQYF

j_call: TRBJ1-1
d_call: -
v_call: TRBV7-6
clone_size: few
cdr3_nt: TGTGCCAGCAGCTTAGCGGGGCTCGGAACAGGGATGAACACTGAAGCTTTCTTT
cdr3_aa: CASSLAGLGTGMNTEAFF

j_call: TRBJ2-6
d_call: -
v_call: TRBV27
clone_size: -
cdr3_nt: TGTGCCAGCAGCCGCCCCCGCTCTGGGGCCAACGTCCTGACTTTC
cdr3_aa: CASSRPRSGANVLTF

j_call: TRBJ2-1
d_call: TRBD2
v_call: TRBV7-9
clone_size: -
cdr3_nt: TGTGCCAGCAGCTCGTCCGAGCGGGAGGTTTATAATGAGCAGTTCTTC
cdr3_aa: CASSSSEREVYNEQFF

j_call: TRBJ2-7
d_call: -
v_call: TRBV2
clone_size: -
cdr3_nt: TGTGCCAGCAGTGATGAGAGCTGGTACGAGCAGTACTTC
cdr3_aa: CASSDESWYEQYF

j_call: TRBJ1-1
d_call: TRBD1
v_call: TRBV5-1
clone_size: many
cdr3_nt: TGCGCCAGCAGCTCGGGGGGGACAGCAAACACTGAAGCTTTCTTT
cdr3_aa: CASSSGGTANTEAFF

j_call: TRBJ1-6
d_call: -
v_call: TRBV20-1
clone_size: once
cdr3_nt: TGCAGTGCGATACAACCGGACAGAGACAATTCACCCCTCCACTTT
cdr3_aa: CSAIQPDRDNSPLHF

j_call: TRBJ2-4
d_call: TRBD1
v_call: TRBV4-3
clone_size: few
cdr3_nt: TGCGCCAGCAGCCAAGATCAAGCCAGGGGGAGAAACATTCAGTACTTC
cdr3_aa: CASSQDQARGRNIQYF

j_call: TRBJ2-1
d_call: TRBD2
v_call: TRBV19
clone_size: once
cdr3_nt: TGTGCCAGTAGTATCCAGGGAAAGACTAGCGGGAGCGGCGGATCCTACAATGAGCAGTTCTTC
cdr3_aa: CASSIQGKTSGSGGSYNEQFF

j_call: TRBJ2-1
d_call: TRBD1
v_call: TRBV12-5
clone_size: -
cdr3_nt: TGTGCTAGTGGCCCGGACAGGGGTCCGTACAATGAGCAGTTCTTC
cdr3_aa: CASGPDRGPYNEQFF

j_call: TRBJ2-7
d_call: TRBD2
v_call: TRBV7-2
clone_size: -
cdr3_nt: TGTGCCAGCAGCTTAGTAGGGACTAGCGGCAGGTACGAGCAGTACTTC
cdr3_aa: CASSLVGTSGRYEQYF

j_call: TRBJ2-1
d_call: TRBD2
v_call: TRBV15
clone_size: once
cdr3_nt: TGTGCCACCAGCAGAGTTAGCGGGGGGTACAATGAGCAGTTCTTC
cdr3_aa: CATSRVSGGYNEQFF

j_call: TRBJ2-3
d_call: TRBD1
v_call: TRBV10-2
clone_size: -
cdr3_nt: TGCGCCAGCAGAGGGACAGGGGAGACAGATACGCAGTATTTT
cdr3_aa: CASRGTGETDTQYF

j_call: TRBJ2-1
d_call: -
v_call: TRBV29-1
clone_size: few
cdr3_nt: TGCAGCGTTGAACCCACACTAGGTAATGAGCAGTTCTTC
cdr3_aa: CSVEPTLGNEQFF

j_call: TRBJ2-3
d_call: -
v_call: TRBV4-2
clone_size: few
cdr3_nt: TGTGCCAGCAGCCAAGAGAGCGGGCCTAGCACAGATACGCAGTATTTT
cdr3_aa: CASSQESGPSTDTQYF

j_call: TRBJ2-3
d_call: -
v_call: TRBV7-9
clone_size: many
cdr3_nt: TGTGCCAGCAGCTTTTTGGGTCGAGGGCCAGATACGCAGTATTTT
cdr3_aa: CASSFLGRGPDTQYF

j_call: TRBJ2-1
d_call: TRBD2
v_call: TRBV5-1
clone_size: -
cdr3_nt: TGCGCCAGCAGCGGGGGGCTAGCGGGGGGCTACGATGAGCAGTTCTTC
cdr3_aa: CASSGGLAGGYDEQFF

j_call: TRBJ2-7
d_call: -
v_call: TRBV20-1
clone_size: few
cdr3_nt: TGCAGTGCGGCCAGATTCACGGGCGAGCAGTACTTC
cdr3_aa: CSAARFTGEQYF

j_call: TRBJ2-3
d_call: -
v_call: TRBV20-1
clone_size: -
cdr3_nt: TGCAGTGCTTGGAAAGTGACAGATACGCAGTATTTT
cdr3_aa: CSAWKVTDTQYF

j_call: TRBJ2-3
d_call: TRBD2
v_call: TRBV5-1
clone_size: many
cdr3_nt: TGCGCCAGCAGCTTGCCTAGCGGGGGGGCCGATACGCAGTATTTT
cdr3_aa: CASSLPSGGADTQYF

j_call: TRBJ2-5
d_call: -
v_call: TRBV3-1
clone_size: -
cdr3_nt: TGTGCCAGCACCAAAGAGGGACCCCGAGACAGTTCACAAGAGACCCAGTACTTC
cdr3_aa: CASTKEGPRDSSQETQYF

j_call: TRBJ1-1
d_call: -
v_call: TRBV20-1
clone_size: few
cdr3_nt: TGCAGTGCTCCCTCGGACGGGAACACTGAAGCTTTCTTT
cdr3_aa: CSAPSDGNTEAFF

j_call: TRBJ2-7
d_call: -
v_call: TRBV7-8
clone_size: few
cdr3_nt: TGTGCCAGCAGCATTAGTCAGATCTCCTACGAGCAGTACTTC
cdr3_aa: CASSISQISYEQYF

j_call: TRBJ2-1
d_call: -
v_call: TRBV12-3/TRBV12-4
clone_size: -
cdr3_nt: TGTGCCAGCAGTTTAATGGGCCTACGCGTCTCGAATGAGCAGTTCTTC
cdr3_aa: CASSLMGLRVSNEQFF

j_call: TRBJ2-3
d_call: -
v_call: TRBV28
clone_size: many
cdr3_nt: TGTGCCAGCAGTTTCATTCCGGGCGGGCCAAGCACAGATACGCAGTATTTT
cdr3_aa: CASSFIPGGPSTDTQYF

j_call: TRBJ2-1
d_call: -
v_call: TRBV2
clone_size: -
cdr3_nt: TGTGCCAGCAGGGAGGGTGGAAACAATGAGCAGTTCTTC
cdr3_aa: CASREGGNNEQFF

j_call: TRBJ2-2
d_call: -
v_call: TRBV3-1
clone_size: few
cdr3_nt: TGTGCCAGCAGCCCAACTATAAACACCGGGGAGCTGTTTTTT
cdr3_aa: CASSPTINTGELFF

j_call: TRBJ2-7
d_call: -
v_call: TRBV5-1
clone_size: -
cdr3_nt: TGCGCCAGCAGCTTGGAGGGGGGGGGCCTCTCCTACGAGCAGTACTTC
cdr3_aa: CASSLEGGGLSYEQYF

j_call: TRBJ2-6
d_call: -
v_call: TRBV12-3/TRBV12-4
clone_size: -
cdr3_nt: TGTGCCAGCTCTGGGGCCAACGTCCTGACTTTC
cdr3_aa: CASSGANVLTF

j_call: TRBJ2-5
d_call: -
v_call: TRBV7-2
clone_size: -
cdr3_nt: TGTGCCAGCAACTTCGGGGTTACGGCAGGTCAAGAGACCCAGTACTTC
cdr3_aa: CASNFGVTAGQETQYF

j_call: TRBJ2-7
d_call: -
v_call: TRBV7-9
clone_size: many
cdr3_nt: TGTGCCAGCAGCCCGGAGTGGAGCTACGAGCAGTACTTC
cdr3_aa: CASSPEWSYEQYF

j_call: TRBJ1-4
d_call: -
v_call: TRBV5-5
clone_size: -
cdr3_nt: TGTGCCAGCAGCATTCAGGGGACCAATGAAAAACTGTTTTTT
cdr3_aa: CASSIQGTNEKLFF

j_call: TRBJ2-1
d_call: TRBD2
v_call: TRBV5-1
clone_size: many
cdr3_nt: TGCGCCAGCAGCTCCACTAGCGGGAGGGCCAATGAGCAGTTCTTC
cdr3_aa: CASSSTSGRANEQFF